This T cell receptor beta chain was sequenced in a study of identical twins. Study-level points and caveats: Models predicted less out-of-frame TCR alpha sharing in monozygotic twins than was found. Fewer insertions were carried by abundant cord blood beta clonotypes, but none was seen in memory repertoires. The study drew conclusions from cross-sectional statistical analysis, not from following the same donors.

CDR1 is LNHNV and CDR2 is YYDKDF in the germline V gene (reference sequence). The CDR3 extends over 14 amino acids. V shed 0 bases and J shed 4 bases, with 9 bases lying between them. TCRdb reprocessed the 5' RACE reads with MiXCR, giving one entry per CDR3 protein. Of approximately 350,000 distinct CDR3 sequences in the sample, approximately 13% were seen once. There are a few counts of this clonotype. Its specificity is not known. These sequences were also reported in another study, on yellow fever vaccine responses in identical twins.

Sequencing input: CD8+ T cells sorted from blood. The clonotype comes from a woman aged 18-29 years in good health. This chain links TRBV15 with TRBJ1-2; a weak D match, TRBD1 (5 bases). The CDR3 spells CATSRDGDSYGYTF. Written as DNA, the CDR3 is TGTGCCACCAGCAGAGATGGTGACAGCTATGGCTACACCTTC.